This T cell receptor (beta chain) was sequenced in a study of Ad26.COV2.S vaccination and SARS-CoV-2 variants. CDR1 is GTSNPN, CDR2 SVGIG, per germline (reference sequence). CDR3 length: 12 amino acids. V lost 3 bases and J 3 bases, leaving 8 bases between the germline ends. As concerns this clone: What it recognizes is unknown.

The treatment denotes: roughly 19 received Ad26.COV2.S at low or high dose, single or two shots; 5 received placebo; per-sample allocation not given. Collection of the samples took place on day 63 after the first injection of vaccine or placebo. Study results and caveats: Breadth and depth estimates from TCRs may understate total T cell responses.

Clones were read by immunoSEQ multiplex PCR, and TCRdb kept only the in-frame ones, dropping some. The sample lists 200,000 to 250,000 clones, roughly 90% occurring once. The rearrangement links TRBV30 to TRBJ1-2, with a tentative D call TRBD1 (5 bases). The sequence came from a person aged 18 to 65 who received the Ad26.COV2.S COVID-19 vaccine or a placebo. This material consisted of peripheral blood, taken in a trial of Ad26.COV2.S vaccine versus placebo. The CDR3: CAWSGGDYGYTF. The CDR3 DNA reads TGTGCCTGGAGCGGGGGGGACTATGGCTACACCTTC.